This TCR beta chain was observed in a study of beta chain features in type 1 diabetes (dated by TCRdb to between 2018 and 2020). Some background on the complete study: Patients and healthy donors did not differ in mean age, gender distribution, total cell number or subset yield. Across all samples, some 99 million sorted cells were examined, and cell number per subset correlated strongly with RNA yield. Regulatory and stem cell-like memory subsets were isolated from only 8 patients and about 8 healthy donors, whereas naive and central memory subsets came from all 28 donors. In the study, recently diagnosed type 1 diabetes patients and matched healthy donors were compared on the TCRB repertoires of their sorted circulating CD4+ T cell subsets.

The High Capacity cDNA Reverse Transcription Kit was used to reverse transcribe all of the isolated RNA, meaning that expressed TCRB transcripts were what got sequenced. Naive, central memory and regulatory T cell samples underwent deep immunoSEQ sequencing, averaging approximately 3.5 million total reads per sample. After sorted cells were lysed in RLT buffer, RNA was extracted with DNase-treated RNeasy Micro or Mini kits, with the choice depending on cell number. To prevent cross-contamination, every cell subset was processed on its own, while patient and healthy donor samples were processed together. Using the immunoSEQ multiplex PCR, TCRB sequences were amplified from cDNA into 87-bp fragments spanning the CDR3 region. Amplicons were sequenced on the Illumina HiSeq platform. In the authors' own workflow: Synthetic template baselines were used to correct PCR bias computationally, reads within Hamming distance 2 were collapsed, and singletons that could not be merged were discarded. Reads were aligned against IMGT so that V, D and J genes, CDR3 length and insertions or deletions at six rearrangement sites could be assigned. Within each subset, clonotype counts were normalized to the number of sorted cells before true diversity and Gini coefficients were calculated with the tcR R package. The overlap coefficient, calculated on TCRB nucleotide sequences, was used to measure repertoire sharing. Out-of-frame TCRB sequences from naive cells were analyzed to stand in for the pre-selection repertoire. Sourced from immuneACCESS, this table was stored by TCRdb with only in-frame sequences that have V and J called. A share of the clones is absent; for the studies checked, an unresolved V gene accounts for under half, and the remainder has no known explanation. V and J calls and clone size are copied from that table; D and trimming were computed from the DNA. The sample table shows roughly 230,000 clones, and 9.5% to 13% are seen once. Clones ranked in the top ten supply over 0.015% of the sample.

V is trimmed back by 4 bases and J by 4 bases, and the junction contains 5 bases that no gene match accounts for. CDR1 SEHNR and CDR2 FQNEAQ were looked up in the germline V gene (reference sequence). The CDR3 has 15 amino acids, counting the end cysteine and phenylalanine. The sequence is cut down to CDR3 DNA, 45 bases in frame from base 1. About this clone itself: Its antigen is unknown. Base qualities are not provided; no much larger clone lies one nucleotide away.

Summary of the overall study and its limitations: Fewer insertions and more nucleotide deletions at VDJ recombination sites were observed in patients with type 1 diabetes, implying thymic rearrangement abnormalities. Only small numbers of individuals were included in the HLA sub-analyses, which left unresolved whether HLA type had any influence on TCRB rearrangement. Because cDNA was sequenced instead of genomic DNA, activated cells with high expression could be over-represented, although the groups did not differ in activation or CD3 levels. Shorter templates might have been favored by PCR, but patient and control samples were amplified and corrected together, so both groups would have been affected equally by any skew. The naive, central memory and regulatory TCRB repertoires appeared to resemble one another more closely among patients than among healthy donors. In all four CD4+ subsets, TCRB CDR3 length was moderately but significantly shorter in type 1 diabetes patients.

From each donor, a single peripheral blood sample of about 120 mL on average was drawn into heparinised tubes. A BD FACSAria II was used to sort naive, central memory, regulatory and stem cell-like memory CD4+ T cells with a panel that included CD45RO, CCR7, CD25, CD127, CD95 and CD27. Every sorted population had a purity above 95%. PBMCs were isolated right away by Lymphoprep density gradient centrifugation and were stained directly, without culture. Samples were stained and sorted in pairs, with one healthy donor and one patient per experiment, so that batch effects were minimized. The receptor chain draws on TRBV7-9 and TRBJ2-5, with 11 junctional bases fitting TRBD1. Sequenced: naive CD4+ T cells from blood. The cell subset or site label, as the study defines it: true naive CD4+ T cells. The sequence was collected from a man aged 30 to 45 with type 1 diabetes. The DNA sequence is TGTGCCAGCAGCTCCCTAGGGACAGGGGGAGAGACCCAGTACTTC. Translated, this gives CASSSLGTGGETQYF.